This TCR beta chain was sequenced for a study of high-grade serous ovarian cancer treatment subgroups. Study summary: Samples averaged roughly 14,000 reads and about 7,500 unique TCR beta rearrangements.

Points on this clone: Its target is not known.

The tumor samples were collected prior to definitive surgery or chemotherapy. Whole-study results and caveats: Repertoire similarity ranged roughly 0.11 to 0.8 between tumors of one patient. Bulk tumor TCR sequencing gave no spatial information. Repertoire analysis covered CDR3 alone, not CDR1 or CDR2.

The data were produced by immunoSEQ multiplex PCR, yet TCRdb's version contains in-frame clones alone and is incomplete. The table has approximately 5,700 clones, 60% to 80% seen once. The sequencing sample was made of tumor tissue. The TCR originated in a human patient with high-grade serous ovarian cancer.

The CDR3 sequence: CASSPRTADTEAFF. In nucleotides, the CDR3 is TGTGCCAGCAGCCCCCGGACGGCTGACACTGAAGCTTTCTTT. The chain is built from TRBV5-5 and TRBJ1-1; D is undetermined. The V end lost 4 bases, the J end lost 3 bases, and 13 bases lay between the germline ends. The germline V gene has CDR1 SGHKS and CDR2 YYEKEE (reference sequence). There are 14 residues in the CDR3.